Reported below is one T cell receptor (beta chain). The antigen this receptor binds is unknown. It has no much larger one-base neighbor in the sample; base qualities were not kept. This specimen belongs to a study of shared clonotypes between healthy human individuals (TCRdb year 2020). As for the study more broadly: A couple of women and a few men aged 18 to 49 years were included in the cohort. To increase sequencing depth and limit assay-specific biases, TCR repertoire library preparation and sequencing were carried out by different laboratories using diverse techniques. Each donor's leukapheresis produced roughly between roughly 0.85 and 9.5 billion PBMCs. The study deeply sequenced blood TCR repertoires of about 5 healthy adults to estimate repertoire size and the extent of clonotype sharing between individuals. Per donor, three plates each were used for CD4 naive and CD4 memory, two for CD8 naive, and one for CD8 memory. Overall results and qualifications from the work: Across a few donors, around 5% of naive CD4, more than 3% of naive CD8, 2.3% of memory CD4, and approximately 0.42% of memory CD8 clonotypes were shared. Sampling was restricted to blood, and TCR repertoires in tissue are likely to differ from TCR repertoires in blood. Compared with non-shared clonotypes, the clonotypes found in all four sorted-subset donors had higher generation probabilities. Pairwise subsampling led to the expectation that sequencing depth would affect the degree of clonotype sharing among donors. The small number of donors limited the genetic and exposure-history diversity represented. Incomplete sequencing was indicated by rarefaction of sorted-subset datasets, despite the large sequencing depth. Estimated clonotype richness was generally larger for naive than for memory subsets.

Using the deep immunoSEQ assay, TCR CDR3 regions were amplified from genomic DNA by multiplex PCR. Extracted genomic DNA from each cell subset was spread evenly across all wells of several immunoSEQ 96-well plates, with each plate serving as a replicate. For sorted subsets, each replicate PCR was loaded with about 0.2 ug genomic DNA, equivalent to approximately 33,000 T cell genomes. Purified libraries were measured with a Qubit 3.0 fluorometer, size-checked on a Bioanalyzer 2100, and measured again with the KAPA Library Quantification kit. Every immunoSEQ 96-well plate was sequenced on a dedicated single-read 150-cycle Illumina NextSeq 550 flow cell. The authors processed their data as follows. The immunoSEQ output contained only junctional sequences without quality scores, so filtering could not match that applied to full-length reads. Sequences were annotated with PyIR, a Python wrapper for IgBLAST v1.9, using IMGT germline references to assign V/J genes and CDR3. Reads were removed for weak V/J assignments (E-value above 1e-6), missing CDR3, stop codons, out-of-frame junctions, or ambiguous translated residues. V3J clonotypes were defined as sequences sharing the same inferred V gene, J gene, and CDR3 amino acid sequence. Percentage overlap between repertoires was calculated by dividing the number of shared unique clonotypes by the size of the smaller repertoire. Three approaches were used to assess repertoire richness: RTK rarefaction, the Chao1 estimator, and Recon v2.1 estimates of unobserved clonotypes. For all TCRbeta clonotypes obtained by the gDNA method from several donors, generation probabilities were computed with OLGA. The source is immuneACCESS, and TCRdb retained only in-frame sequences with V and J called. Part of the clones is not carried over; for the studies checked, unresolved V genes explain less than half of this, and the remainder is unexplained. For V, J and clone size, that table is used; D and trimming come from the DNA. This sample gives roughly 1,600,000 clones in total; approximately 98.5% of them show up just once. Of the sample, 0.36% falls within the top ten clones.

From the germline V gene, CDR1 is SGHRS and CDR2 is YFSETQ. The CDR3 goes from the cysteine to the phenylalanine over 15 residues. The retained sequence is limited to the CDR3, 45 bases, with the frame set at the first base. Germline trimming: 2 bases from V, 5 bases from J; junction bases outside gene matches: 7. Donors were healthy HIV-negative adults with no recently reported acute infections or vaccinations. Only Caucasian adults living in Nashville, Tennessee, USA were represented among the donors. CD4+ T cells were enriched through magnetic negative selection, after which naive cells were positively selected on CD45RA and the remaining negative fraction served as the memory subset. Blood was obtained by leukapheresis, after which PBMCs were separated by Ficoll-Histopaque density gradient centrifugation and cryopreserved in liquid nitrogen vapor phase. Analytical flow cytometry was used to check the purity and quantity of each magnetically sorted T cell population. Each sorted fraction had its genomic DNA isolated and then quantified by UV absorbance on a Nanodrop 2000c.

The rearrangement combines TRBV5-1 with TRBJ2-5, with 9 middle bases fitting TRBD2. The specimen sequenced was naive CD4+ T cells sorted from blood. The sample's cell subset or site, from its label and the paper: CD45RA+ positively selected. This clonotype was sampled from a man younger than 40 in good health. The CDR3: CASSLGSGRQETQYF. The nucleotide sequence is TGCGCCAGCAGCTTAGGTAGCGGGAGACAGGAGACCCAGTACTTC.